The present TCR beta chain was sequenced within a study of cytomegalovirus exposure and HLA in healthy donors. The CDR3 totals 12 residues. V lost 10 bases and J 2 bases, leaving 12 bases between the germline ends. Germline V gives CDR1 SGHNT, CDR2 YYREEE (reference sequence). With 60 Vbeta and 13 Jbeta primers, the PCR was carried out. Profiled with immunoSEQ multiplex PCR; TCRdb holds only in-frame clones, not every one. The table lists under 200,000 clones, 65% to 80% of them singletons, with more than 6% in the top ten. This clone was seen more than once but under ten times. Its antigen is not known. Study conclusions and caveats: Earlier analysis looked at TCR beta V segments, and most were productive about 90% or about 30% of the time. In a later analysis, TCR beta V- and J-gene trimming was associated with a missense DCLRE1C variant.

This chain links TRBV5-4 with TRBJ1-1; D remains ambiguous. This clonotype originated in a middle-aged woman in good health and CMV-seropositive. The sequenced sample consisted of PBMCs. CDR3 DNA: TGTGCCTTCCGGCGGGGTAACACTGAAGCTTTCTTT. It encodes CAFRRGNTEAFF.